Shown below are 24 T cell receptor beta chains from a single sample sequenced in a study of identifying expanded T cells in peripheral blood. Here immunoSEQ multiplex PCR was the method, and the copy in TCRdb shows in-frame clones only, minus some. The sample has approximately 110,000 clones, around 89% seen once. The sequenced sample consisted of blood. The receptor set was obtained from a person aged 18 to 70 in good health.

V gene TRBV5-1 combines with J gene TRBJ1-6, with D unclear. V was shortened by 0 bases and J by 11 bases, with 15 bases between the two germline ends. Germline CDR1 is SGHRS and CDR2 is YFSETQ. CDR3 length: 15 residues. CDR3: CASSLEVGRAPPLHF. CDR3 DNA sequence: TGCGCCAGCAGCTTGGAGGTAGGGAGGGCCCCACCCCTCCACTTT.

The CDR3 DNA reads TGTGCCAGTAAGCTGGATTACAGGGACCAGAAGACCCAGTACTTC. It yields the protein CASKLDYRDQKTQYF. V is TRBV19 and J is TRBJ2-5, with a possible D match to TRBD1 (6 bases). V was pared by 7 bases and J by 6 bases, with 21 bases between. Germline CDR1 reads LNHDA; CDR2 reads SQIVND (reference sequence). CDR3 size: 15 residues.

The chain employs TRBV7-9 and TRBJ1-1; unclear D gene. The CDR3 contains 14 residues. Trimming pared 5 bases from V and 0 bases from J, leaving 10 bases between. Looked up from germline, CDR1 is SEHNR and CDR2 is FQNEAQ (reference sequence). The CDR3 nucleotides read TGTGCCAGCAGCGGAGCATACATGAACACTGAAGCTTTCTTT. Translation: CASSGAYMNTEAFF.

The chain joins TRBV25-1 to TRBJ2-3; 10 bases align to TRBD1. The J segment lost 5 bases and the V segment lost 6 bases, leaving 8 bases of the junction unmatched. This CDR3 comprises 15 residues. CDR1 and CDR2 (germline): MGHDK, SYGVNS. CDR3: CASSPLDRGRDTQYF. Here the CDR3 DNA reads TGTGCCAGCAGCCCCCTTGACAGGGGGCGAGATACGCAGTATTTT.

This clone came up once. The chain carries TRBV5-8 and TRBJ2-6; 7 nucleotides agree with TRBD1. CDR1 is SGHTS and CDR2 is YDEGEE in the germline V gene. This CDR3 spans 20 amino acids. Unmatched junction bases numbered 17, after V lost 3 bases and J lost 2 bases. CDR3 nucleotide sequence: TGTGCCAGCAGCTCCGGCGTTCGACAGGGAAAGGGAACTGGGGCCAACGTCCTGACTTTC. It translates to CASSSGVRQGKGTGANVLTF.

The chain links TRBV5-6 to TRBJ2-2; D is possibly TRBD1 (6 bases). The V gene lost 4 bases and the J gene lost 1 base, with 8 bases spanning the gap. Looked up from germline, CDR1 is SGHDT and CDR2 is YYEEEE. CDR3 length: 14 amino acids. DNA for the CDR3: TGTGCCAGCAGCGGGGACAAGAACACCGGGGAGCTGTTTTTT. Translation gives CASSGDKNTGELFF.

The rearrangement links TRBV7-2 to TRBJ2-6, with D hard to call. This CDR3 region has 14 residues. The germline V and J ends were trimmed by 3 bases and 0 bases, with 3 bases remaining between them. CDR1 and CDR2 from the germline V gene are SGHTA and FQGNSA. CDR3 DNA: TGTGCCAGCAGCTTCAACTCTGGGGCCAACGTCCTGACTTTC. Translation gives CASSFNSGANVLTF.

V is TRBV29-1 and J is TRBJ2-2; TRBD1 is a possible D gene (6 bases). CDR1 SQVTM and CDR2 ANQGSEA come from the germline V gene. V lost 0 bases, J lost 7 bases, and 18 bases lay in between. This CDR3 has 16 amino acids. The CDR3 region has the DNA TGCAGCGTTGAAGATCTTGGGCAGGGGATGGTCGGGGAGCTGTTTTTT. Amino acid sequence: CSVEDLGQGMVGELFF.

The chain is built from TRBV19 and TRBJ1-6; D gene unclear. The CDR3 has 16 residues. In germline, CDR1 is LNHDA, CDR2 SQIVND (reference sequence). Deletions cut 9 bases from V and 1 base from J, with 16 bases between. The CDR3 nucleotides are TGTGCCAGCGAAGGAGATTCCCGGTCCTATAATTCACCCCTCCACTTT. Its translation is CASEGDSRSYNSPLHF.

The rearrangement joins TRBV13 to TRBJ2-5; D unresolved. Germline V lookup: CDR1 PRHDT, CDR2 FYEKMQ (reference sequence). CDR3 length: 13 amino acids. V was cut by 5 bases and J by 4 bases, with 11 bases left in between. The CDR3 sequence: CASSVGFTETQYF. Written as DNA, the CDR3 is TGTGCCAGCAGCGTCGGGTTCACAGAGACCCAGTACTTC.

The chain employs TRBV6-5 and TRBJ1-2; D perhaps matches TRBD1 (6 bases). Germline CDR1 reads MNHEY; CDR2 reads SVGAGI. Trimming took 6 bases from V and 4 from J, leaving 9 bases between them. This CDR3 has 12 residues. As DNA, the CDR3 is TGTGCCAGCAGCTCAGGGGCCTATGGCTACACCTTC. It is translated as CASSSGAYGYTF.

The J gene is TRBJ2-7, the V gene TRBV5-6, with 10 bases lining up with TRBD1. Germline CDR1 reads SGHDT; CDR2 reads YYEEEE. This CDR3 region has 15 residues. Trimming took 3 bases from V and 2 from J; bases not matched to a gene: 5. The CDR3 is CASSSVGQGAYEQYF. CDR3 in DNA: TGTGCCAGCAGCTCAGTAGGACAGGGGGCCTACGAGCAGTACTTC.

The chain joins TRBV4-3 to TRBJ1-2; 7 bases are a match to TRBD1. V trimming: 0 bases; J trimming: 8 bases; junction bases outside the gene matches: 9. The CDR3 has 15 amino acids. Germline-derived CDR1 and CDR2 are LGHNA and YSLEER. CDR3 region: CASSQDRAGGWGYTF. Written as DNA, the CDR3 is TGCGCCAGCAGCCAAGATCGGGCAGGGGGTTGGGGCTACACCTTC.

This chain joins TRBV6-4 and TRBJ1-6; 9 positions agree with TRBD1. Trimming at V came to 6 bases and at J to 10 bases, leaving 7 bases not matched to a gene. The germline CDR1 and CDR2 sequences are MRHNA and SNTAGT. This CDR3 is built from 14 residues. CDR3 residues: CASSEQGAGSPLHF. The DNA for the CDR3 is TGTGCCAGCAGCGAACAGGGGGCAGGATCACCCCTCCACTTT.

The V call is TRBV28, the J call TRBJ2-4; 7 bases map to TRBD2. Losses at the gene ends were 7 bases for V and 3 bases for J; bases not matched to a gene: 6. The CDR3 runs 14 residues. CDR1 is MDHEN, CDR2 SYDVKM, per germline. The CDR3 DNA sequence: TGTGCCAGCATATCGGGGGGAAGCAAAAACATTCAGTACTTC. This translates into CASISGGSKNIQYF.

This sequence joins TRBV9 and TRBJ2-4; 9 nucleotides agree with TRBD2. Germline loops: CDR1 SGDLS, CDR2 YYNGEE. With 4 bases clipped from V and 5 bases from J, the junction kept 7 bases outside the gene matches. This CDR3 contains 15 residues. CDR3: CASSPLSGGQNIQYF. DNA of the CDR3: TGTGCCAGCAGCCCCCTGAGCGGGGGGCAAAACATTCAGTACTTC.

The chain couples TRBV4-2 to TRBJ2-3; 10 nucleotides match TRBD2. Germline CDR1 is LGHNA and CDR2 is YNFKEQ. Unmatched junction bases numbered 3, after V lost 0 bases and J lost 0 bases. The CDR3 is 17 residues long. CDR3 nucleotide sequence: TGTGCCAGCAGCCAAGAGGGACTAGCGACTAGCACAGATACGCAGTATTTT. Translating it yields CASSQEGLATSTDTQYF.

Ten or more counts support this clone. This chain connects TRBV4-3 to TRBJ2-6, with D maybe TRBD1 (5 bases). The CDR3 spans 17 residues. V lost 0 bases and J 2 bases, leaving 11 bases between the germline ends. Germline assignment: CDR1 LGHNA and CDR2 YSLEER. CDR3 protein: CASSQDGQGTGANVLTF. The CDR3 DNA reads TGCGCCAGCAGCCAAGATGGGCAGGGAACTGGGGCCAACGTCCTGACTTTC.

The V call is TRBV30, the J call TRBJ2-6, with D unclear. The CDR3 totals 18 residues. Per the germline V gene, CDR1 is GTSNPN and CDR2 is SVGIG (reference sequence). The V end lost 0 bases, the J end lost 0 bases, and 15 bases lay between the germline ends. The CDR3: CAWSVTALQRSGANVLTF. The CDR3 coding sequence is TGTGCCTGGAGTGTAACCGCCCTACAGCGCTCTGGGGCCAACGTCCTGACTTTC.

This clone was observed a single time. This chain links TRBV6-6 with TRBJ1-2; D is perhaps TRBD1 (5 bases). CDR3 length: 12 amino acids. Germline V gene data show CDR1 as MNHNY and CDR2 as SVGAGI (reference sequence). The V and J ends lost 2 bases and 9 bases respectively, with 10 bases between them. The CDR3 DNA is TGTGCCAGCAGTTACGAAGGGGTTAGCTACACCTTC. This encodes CASSYEGVSYTF.

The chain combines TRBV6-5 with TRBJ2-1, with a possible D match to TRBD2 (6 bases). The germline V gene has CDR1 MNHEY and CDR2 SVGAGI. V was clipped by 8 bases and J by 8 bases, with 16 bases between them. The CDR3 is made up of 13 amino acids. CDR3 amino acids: CASWGLSRDEQFF. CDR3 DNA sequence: TGTGCCAGCTGGGGACTTTCTCGAGATGAGCAGTTCTTC.

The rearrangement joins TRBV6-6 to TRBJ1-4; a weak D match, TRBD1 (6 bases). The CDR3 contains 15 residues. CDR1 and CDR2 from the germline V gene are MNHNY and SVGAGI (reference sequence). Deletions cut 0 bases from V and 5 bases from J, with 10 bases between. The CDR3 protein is CASSYSARGNEKLFF. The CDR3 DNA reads TGTGCCAGCAGTTACTCCGCCAGGGGAAATGAAAAACTGTTTTTT.

In DNA form, the CDR3 reads TGTGCCGGCGGAGGACAGGGAACTGGAAACACCATATATTTT. It codes for CAGGGQGTGNTIYF. J is TRBJ1-3 and V is TRBV30; 8 bases fit TRBD1. The length of the CDR3 is 14 residues. Germline CDR1 is GTSNPN and CDR2 is SVGIG (reference sequence). V was pared by 8 bases and J by 2 bases, with 8 bases of the junction left unmatched.

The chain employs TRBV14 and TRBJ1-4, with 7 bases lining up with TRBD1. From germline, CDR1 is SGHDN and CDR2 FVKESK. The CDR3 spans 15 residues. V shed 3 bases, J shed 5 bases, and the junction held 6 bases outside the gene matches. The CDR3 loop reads CASSQAPGQNEKLFF. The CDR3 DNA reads TGTGCCAGCAGCCAGGCCCCGGGACAGAATGAAAAACTGTTTTTT.